This T cell receptor (beta chain) was observed in a study of cytomegalovirus exposure and HLA in healthy donors. Study observations and caveats: An Asian-associated ancestry cluster reportedly showed fewer N-insertions than the approximately 620-donor mean in a later analysis.

The CDR3 is 14 amino acids. The V segment lost 3 bases and the J segment 7 bases; nucleotides outside the gene matches: 7. Germline CDR1 and CDR2: SGHRS and YFSETQ. In this sample, this clone turned up a few times. Antigen specificity is unknown. Vbeta (60) and Jbeta (13) primers were used in the PCR. The data were produced by immunoSEQ multiplex PCR, yet TCRdb's version contains in-frame clones alone and is incomplete. The sample contains more than 110,000 clones, approximately 80% of which appear only once. The sequencing input was PBMCs. This chain connects TRBV5-1 to TRBJ1-1; TRBD1 agrees at 9 bases. This TCR was sampled from a man aged 18-30 years in good health and CMV-seronegative. CDR3 residues: CASSSDRGRSEAFF. The CDR3, as DNA: TGCGCCAGCAGCTCTGACAGGGGGAGGAGTGAAGCTTTCTTT.